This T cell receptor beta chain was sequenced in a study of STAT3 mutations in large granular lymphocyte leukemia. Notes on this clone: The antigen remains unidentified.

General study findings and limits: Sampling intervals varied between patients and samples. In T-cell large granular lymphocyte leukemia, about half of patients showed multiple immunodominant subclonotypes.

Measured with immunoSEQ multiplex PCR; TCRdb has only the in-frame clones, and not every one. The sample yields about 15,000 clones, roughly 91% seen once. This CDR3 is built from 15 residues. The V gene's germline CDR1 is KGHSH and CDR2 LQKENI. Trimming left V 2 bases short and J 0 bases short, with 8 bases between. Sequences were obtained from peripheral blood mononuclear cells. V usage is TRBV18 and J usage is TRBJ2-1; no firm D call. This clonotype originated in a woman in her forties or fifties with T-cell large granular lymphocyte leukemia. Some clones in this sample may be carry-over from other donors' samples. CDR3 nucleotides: TGTGCCAGCTCACCAAAGGTGGGCTCCTACAATGAGCAGTTCTTC. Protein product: CASSPKVGSYNEQFF.